Presented here are 10 T cell receptor beta chains from one specimen sequenced in a study of siplizumab effects on memory and regulatory T cells. Here immunoSEQ multiplex PCR was the method, and the copy in TCRdb shows in-frame clones only, minus some. The sample includes 90,000 to 130,000 clones, 92% of them seen just once. Sequences were obtained from CD4+ T cells sorted from blood. Receptor source: a human donor in good health.

The table lists this clone with a count of one. The CDR3 sequence is CAISGNDEQFF. The CDR3, as DNA: TGTGCCATCAGTGGGAATGATGAGCAGTTCTTC. This chain joins TRBV10-3 and TRBJ2-1; D gene ambiguous. Trimming took 4 bases from V and 8 from J, leaving 6 bases between them. The CDR3 sequence is 11 residues long. From germline, CDR1 is ENHRY and CDR2 SYGVKD.

V usage is TRBV28 and J usage is TRBJ1-1; D uncertain. The CDR3 sequence is 13 residues long. Germline CDR1 is MDHEN and CDR2 is SYDVKM. V was pared by 5 bases and J by 6 bases, with 13 bases between. The CDR3 DNA is TGTGCCAGCAGTCTACCTAGTATCGCTGAAGCTTTCTTT. Protein sequence: CASSLPSIAEAFF.

This clone was recorded once. V is TRBV5-1 and J is TRBJ2-7; TRBD1 matches at 8 bases. The V gene's germline CDR1 is SGHRS and CDR2 YFSETQ. The CDR3 sequence is 18 residues long. Trimming cost V 0 bases and J 6 bases; bases outside gene matches: 17. The CDR3 DNA reads as TGCGCCAGCAGCTTGGCTGGCAGGGGGCGGCTAGAGGGCGTCGAGCAGTACTTC. Translated: CASSLAGRGRLEGVEQYF. Full variable domain (remainder filled in from reference TRBV5-1 and TRBJ2-7): KAGVTQTPRYLIKTRGQQVTLSCSPISGHRSVSWYQQTPGQGLQFLFEYFSETQRNKGNFPGRFSGRQFSNSRSEMNVSTLELGDSALYLCASSLAGRGRLEGVEQYFGPGTRLTVT.

The chain uses TRBV29-1 and TRBJ2-4; possibly TRBD2 for D (5 bases). Germline V gene data show CDR1 as SQVTM and CDR2 as ANQGSEA. The V end lost 1 base, the J end lost 1 base, and 5 bases lay between the germline ends. The CDR3 consists of 13 residues. The CDR3 loop reads CSVEGEAKNIQYF. The CDR3 DNA is TGCAGCGTTGAAGGGGAGGCCAAAAACATTCAGTACTTC.

This chain uses TRBV28 with TRBJ2-4; D is possibly TRBD1 (6 bases). Germline V CDR1 and CDR2: MDHEN, SYDVKM. V lost 4 bases, J lost 8 bases, and 15 bases lay in between. This CDR3 region has 14 residues. Here the CDR3 reads CASSSTGNFDIQYF. CDR3 nucleotide sequence: TGTGCCAGCAGTTCCACAGGGAATTTCGACATTCAGTACTTC.

This clone was seen only a few times. The chain uses TRBV2 and TRBJ2-7; D uncertain. The length of the CDR3 is 12 residues. Germline V gene data show CDR1 as SNHLY and CDR2 as FYNNEI. Deletions cut 5 bases from V and 6 bases from J, with 11 bases between. CDR3 protein: CASSPPGGEQYF. The CDR3 bases are TGTGCCAGCAGTCCACCGGGCGGCGAGCAGTACTTC.

The rearrangement joins TRBV21-1 to TRBJ2-3; the table's TRBD1 call for D was not verified on the DNA. TRBV21-1 corresponds to a pseudogene. This CDR3 is built from 15 residues. The CDR3 DNA reads as TGTGCCAGCAGTACCCCGGGACAGCGGTCTTCTACGCAGTATTTT. Its protein product is CASSTPGQRSSTQYF.

This clone appeared a single time. The chain has TRBV5-1 and TRBJ2-3; 7 nucleotides line up with TRBD1. This CDR3 has 15 amino acids. V shed 9 bases, J shed 1 base, and the junction held 11 bases outside the gene matches. Germline V gene lookup returns CDR1 SGHRS and CDR2 YFSETQ. In nucleotides, the CDR3 is TGCGCCACCTCTCCCCGGGACAGTCGCACAGATACGCAGTATTTT. Translated: CATSPRDSRTDTQYF.

This chain joins TRBV5-4 and TRBJ1-2, with D hard to call. The CDR3 covers 14 residues. Germline-derived CDR1 and CDR2 are SGHNT and YYREEE (reference sequence). V gave up 4 bases and J gave up 1 base, with 11 bases separating them. CDR3 bases: TGTGCCAGCAGCGTCCGGGGTAGTAACTATGGCTACACCTTC. Its translation is CASSVRGSNYGYTF.

J is TRBJ2-1 and V is TRBV29-1; 13 nucleotides line up with TRBD2. The germline V gene has CDR1 SQVTM and CDR2 ANQGSEA. V gave up 8 bases and J gave up 4 bases; unmatched junction bases: 5. The CDR3 covers 14 residues. The CDR3 is CSSKTSGRYNEQFF. CDR3 bases: TGCAGCTCTAAGACTAGCGGGAGGTACAATGAGCAGTTCTTC.